These T cell receptor beta chains were read from a single sample in a study of identical twins. MiXCR was run by TCRdb on the 5' RACE reads, yielding one entry per CDR3 protein. Here the sample spans hundreds of thousands of distinct CDR3 sequences, 15% to 20% being singletons. Another study also made use of these data, one on T cells expressing NK-cell markers.

Sequenced material: PBMCs. The source of these receptors is a woman between 18 and 29 years old in good health. CDR3s include the opening cysteine and the closing phenylalanine or tryptophan. A D gene is named only where the DNA matches it firmly. Some rows mark clone size as missing; the rest say once, few, many or name a class of expanded clone.

J | size | D | V | CDR3 | DNA
TRBJ2-7 | many | . | TRBV7-9 | CASSLQGGEQYF | TGTGCCAGCAGCCTACAAGGGGGCGAGCAGTACTTC
TRBJ2-6 | . | . | TRBV15 | CATSRVPDSGANVLTF | TGTGCCACCAGCAGAGTTCCGGACTCTGGGGCCAACGTCCTGACTTTC
TRBJ2-7 | . | . | TRBV27 | CAVGGSEQYF | TGTGCCGTCGGGGGAAGTGAGCAGTACTTC
TRBJ1-5 | . | . | TRBV4-1 | CASSHASGNAPQHF | TGCGCCAGCAGCCATGCCTCAGGGAACGCGCCCCAGCATTTT
TRBJ1-5 | few | TRBD1 | TRBV12-3/TRBV12-4 | CASADRGSNQPQHF | TGTGCCAGCGCGGACAGGGGCAGCAATCAGCCCCAGCATTTT
TRBJ1-2 | few | . | TRBV19 | CASSIGRRADYGYTF | TGTGCCAGTAGTATAGGACGGCGAGCTGACTATGGCTACACCTTC
TRBJ2-5 | few | TRBD1 | TRBV7-9 | CASSPPGQQAKETQYF | TGTGCCAGCAGCCCCCCGGGACAGCAAGCGAAAGAGACCCAGTACTTC
TRBJ2-1 | many | . | TRBV20-1 | CSARVSGTLSYNEQFF | TGCAGTGCTAGAGTCTCCGGGACTCTATCCTACAATGAGCAGTTCTTC
TRBJ2-1 | few | TRBD2 | TRBV5-1 | CASTSRTWREGVWDEQFF | TGCGCCAGCACCTCCCGGACATGGAGGGAGGGCGTCTGGGATGAGCAGTTCTTC
TRBJ2-6 | few | . | TRBV7-8 | CASSSPGTVSSGANVLTF | TGTGCCAGCAGCTCCCCCGGGACGGTCAGCTCTGGGGCCAACGTCCTGACTTTC